This section outlines one TCR beta chain sequence together with its context. This sample stems from a study of blood T cell repertoires in COVID-19. The germline V gene encodes CDR1 MNHNY and CDR2 SVGAGI (reference sequence). V was clipped by 1 base and J by 5 bases, with 14 bases between them. The CDR3 sequence is 15 residues long. Source study methods: The authors estimated nucleated cell counts from reference gene primer amplification. Here immunoSEQ multiplex PCR was the method, and the copy in TCRdb shows in-frame clones only, minus some. V, J and clone size derive from that table, while D and trimming were established from the DNA sequence. Here the sample spans 140,000 to 150,000 clones, 80% to 90% being singletons.

Sequencing was performed on peripheral blood. The chain uses TRBV6-6 and TRBJ1-2; D not resolved. The sequence was collected from a man in his sixties with active or convalescent COVID-19. The CDR3 nucleotides are TGTGCCAGCAGTTACTTCGTACGGGGAGGGTATGGCTACACCTTC. It is translated as CASSYFVRGGYGYTF.